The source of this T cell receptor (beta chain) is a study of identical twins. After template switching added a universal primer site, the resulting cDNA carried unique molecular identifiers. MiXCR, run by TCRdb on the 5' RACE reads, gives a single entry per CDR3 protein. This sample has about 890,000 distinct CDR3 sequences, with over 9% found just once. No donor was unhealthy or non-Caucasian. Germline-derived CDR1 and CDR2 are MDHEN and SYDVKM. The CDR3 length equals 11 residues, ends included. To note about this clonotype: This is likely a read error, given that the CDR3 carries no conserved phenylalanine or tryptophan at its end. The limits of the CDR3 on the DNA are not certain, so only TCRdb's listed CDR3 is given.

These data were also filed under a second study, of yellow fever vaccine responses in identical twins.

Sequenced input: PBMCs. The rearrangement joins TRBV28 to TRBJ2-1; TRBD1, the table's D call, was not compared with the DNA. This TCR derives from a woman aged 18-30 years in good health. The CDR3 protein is CASSLDQGSFI.